This T cell receptor beta chain is from a study of radiotherapy plus CTLA-4 blockade in lung cancer. Measured with immunoSEQ multiplex PCR; TCRdb has only the in-frame clones, and not every one. The sample gives about 76,000 clones, 78% of which show up once; over 20% is in the top ten. Looked up from germline, CDR1 is SNHLY and CDR2 is FYNNEI. Trimming pared 5 bases from V and 4 bases from J, leaving 15 bases between. CDR3 length equals 15 residues. The specimen comprised peripheral blood, sampled from a patient treated with radiotherapy plus ipilimumab. This chain joins TRBV2 and TRBJ2-1; a possible D gene is TRBD2 (7 bases). The receptor was derived from a human donor with non-small cell lung cancer whose response to radiotherapy plus ipilimumab could not be evaluated. Some clones in this sample may be carry-over from other donors' samples. The CDR3 DNA is TGTGCCAGCAGTCCAGTAGGGGGGGATTACAATGAGCAGTTCTTC. This gives the protein CASSPVGGDYNEQFF. The entire variable domain, with the rest obtained from reference TRBV2 and TRBJ2-1, is as follows: EPEVTQTPSHQVTQMGQEVILRCVPISNHLYFYWYRQILGQKVEFLVSFYNNEISEKSEIFDDQFSVERPDGSNFTLKIRSTKLEDSAMYFCASSPVGGDYNEQFFGPGTRLTVL.